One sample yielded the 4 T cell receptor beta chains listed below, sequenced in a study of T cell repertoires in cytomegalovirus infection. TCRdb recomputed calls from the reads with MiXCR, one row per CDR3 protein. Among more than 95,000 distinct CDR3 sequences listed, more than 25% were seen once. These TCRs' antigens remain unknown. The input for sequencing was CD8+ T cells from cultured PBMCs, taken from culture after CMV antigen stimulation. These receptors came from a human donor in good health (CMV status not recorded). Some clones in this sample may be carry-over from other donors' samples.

This chain's CDR3 is CASSLYETQYF. For the CDR3, the DNA is TGTGCCAGCAGCTTATACGAGACCCAGTACTTC. The gene calls are TRBV7-2 and TRBJ2-5; D remains unclear. Germline-derived CDR1 and CDR2 are SGHTA and FQGNSA. V lost 2 bases and J 5 bases, leaving 3 bases between the germline ends. The CDR3 length is 11 residues.

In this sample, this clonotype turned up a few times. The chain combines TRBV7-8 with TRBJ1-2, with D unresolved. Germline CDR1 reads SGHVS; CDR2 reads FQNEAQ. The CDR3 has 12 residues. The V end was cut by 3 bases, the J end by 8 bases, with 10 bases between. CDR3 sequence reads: CASSFVYDGYTF. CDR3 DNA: TGTGCCAGCAGCTTTGTATATGACGGCTACACCTTC.

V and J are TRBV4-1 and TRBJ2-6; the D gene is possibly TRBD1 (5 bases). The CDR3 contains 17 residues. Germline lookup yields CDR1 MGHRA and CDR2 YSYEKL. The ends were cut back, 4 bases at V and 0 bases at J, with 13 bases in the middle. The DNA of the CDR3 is TGCGCCAGCAGCCTTTCAGGGAAAAGCTCTGGGGCCAACGTCCTGACTTTC. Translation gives CASSLSGKSSGANVLTF.

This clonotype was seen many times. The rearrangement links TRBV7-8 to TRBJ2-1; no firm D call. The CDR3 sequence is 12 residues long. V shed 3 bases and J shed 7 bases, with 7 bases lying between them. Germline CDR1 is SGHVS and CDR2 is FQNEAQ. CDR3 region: CASSLEWNEQFF. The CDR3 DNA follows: TGTGCCAGCAGCTTGGAGTGGAATGAGCAGTTCTTC.